This is a list of T cell receptor beta chains from one sample in a study of radiotherapy plus CTLA-4 blockade in lung cancer. Produced via immunoSEQ multiplex PCR; TCRdb's table is partial and in-frame only. The sample records 85,000 to 120,000 clones, more than 75% being singletons. The material sequenced was peripheral blood, taken from a patient treated with radiotherapy plus ipilimumab. These receptors all come from a human donor with non-small cell lung cancer that progressed on radiotherapy plus ipilimumab. Some clones in this sample may be carry-over from other donors' samples. Both conserved end residues are part of each CDR3. D genes are given only for firm matches. Clone size, where shown, is once, few, many, or a class for clones that have expanded.

TRBJ2-7 | NA | NA | TRBV5-4 | CASSLGPGYEQYF | TGTGCCAGCAGCCTGGGCCCGGGGTACGAGCAGTACTTC
TRBJ2-5 | NA | TRBD2 | TRBV6-5 | CASRRTWTSEETQYF | TGTGCCAGCAGAAGAACTTGGACTAGCGAGGAGACCCAGTACTTC
TRBJ1-2 | NA | TRBD1 | TRBV7-2 | CASSVNRGPYGYTF | TGTGCCAGCAGCGTCAACAGGGGGCCCTATGGCTACACCTTC
TRBJ1-4 | few | NA | TRBV4-2 | CASSPQGTNEKLFF | TGTGCCAGCAGCCCTCAGGGAACTAATGAAAAACTGTTTTTT
TRBJ1-6 | NA | NA | TRBV5-5 | CASSYESSYNSPLHF | TGTGCCAGCAGTTATGAAAGCTCCTATAATTCACCCCTCCACTTT
TRBJ1-2 | NA | NA | TRBV2 | CASREGTRAMHYGYTF | TGTGCCAGCAGGGAGGGAACCAGGGCAATGCACTATGGCTACACCTTC
TRBJ2-1 | NA | TRBD2 | TRBV7-2 | CASSFASSGGYNEQFF | TGTGCCAGCAGCTTCGCGTCTAGCGGGGGGTACAATGAGCAGTTCTTC
TRBJ2-7 | NA | TRBD1 | TRBV7-2 | CASSRTGASSYEQYF | TGTGCCAGCAGCCGTACAGGGGCGAGCTCCTACGAGCAGTACTTC
TRBJ1-5 | NA | TRBD1 | TRBV7-8 | CASSRDRRGMAQHF | TGTGCCAGCAGCCGGGACAGGCGGGGTATGGCCCAGCATTTT
TRBJ2-7 | NA | NA | TRBV19 | CASSIRQSSYEQYF | TGTGCCAGTAGTATCCGACAAAGCAGCTACGAGCAGTACTTC
TRBJ1-4 | NA | NA | TRBV25-1 | CASSEWQGGEKLFF | TGTGCCAGCAGTGAATGGCAGGGAGGTGAAAAACTGTTTTTT
TRBJ1-1 | NA | NA | TRBV19 | CASSIRATSVMNTEAFF | TGTGCCAGTAGTATCCGGGCCACTTCGGTCATGAACACTGAAGCTTTCTTT
TRBJ2-3 | NA | TRBD2 | TRBV11-3 | CASSSHILAGGITDTQYF | TGTGCCAGCAGCTCACATATTCTAGCGGGGGGGATCACAGATACGCAGTATTTT
TRBJ1-1 | NA | NA | TRBV4-3 | CASSQLGLNTEAFF | TGCGCCAGCAGCCAACTTGGACTAAACACTGAAGCTTTCTTT
TRBJ2-7 | NA | TRBD1 | TRBV2 | CASSRDRGGEQYF | TGTGCCAGCAGTCGCGACAGGGGGGGCGAGCAGTACTTC
TRBJ2-7 | NA | NA | TRBV7-2 | CASSLRQLSSYEQYF | TGTGCCAGCAGCTTAAGGCAACTTAGCTCCTACGAGCAGTACTTC
TRBJ1-1 | NA | TRBD1 | TRBV6-5 | CASRKTGGIAFF | TGTGCCAGCAGAAAAACAGGGGGCATAGCTTTCTTT
TRBJ2-7 | NA | NA | TRBV15 | CATRWGGSHSYEQYF | TGTGCCACCAGGTGGGGAGGCAGCCACTCCTACGAGCAGTACTTC
TRBJ1-4 | NA | TRBD1 | TRBV4-3 | CASSQGQGSNEKLFF | TGCGCCAGCAGCCAAGGACAGGGAAGTAATGAAAAACTGTTTTTT
TRBJ1-4 | NA | NA | TRBV6-6 | CASSYPTGGREKLFF | TGTGCCAGCAGTTACCCCACGGGAGGGCGTGAAAAACTGTTTTTT